This entry features one TCR beta chain sequence. The sample originates from a study of cytomegalovirus exposure and HLA in healthy donors. Primers included in the PCR were 60 Vbeta and 13 Jbeta primers. Using immunoSEQ multiplex PCR, the repertoire was profiled, and TCRdb retains in-frame clones only, with some absent. The profile shows over 150,000 clones, 75% to 90% of them singletons. The germline V gene encodes CDR1 MGHRA and CDR2 YSYEKL. The CDR3 runs 15 residues. Trimming stripped 0 bases from V and 1 base from J, with 9 bases between. The V call is TRBV4-1, the J call TRBJ1-2, with D hard to call. The clonotype originates from a woman in her fifties or sixties in good health and CMV-seropositive. Sequenced sample: PBMCs. In DNA form, the CDR3 reads TGCGCCAGCAGCCAAGAAAGAACGGGTAACTATGGCTACACCTTC. Translation gives CASSQERTGNYGYTF.